The TCR beta chain under discussion was sequenced for a study of blood T cell repertoires in COVID-19. CDR1 is MNHNY and CDR2 is SVGAGI in the germline V gene (reference sequence). Losses at the gene ends were 6 bases for V and 5 bases for J; bases not matched to a gene: 11. This CDR3 is 16 amino acids long. The repertoire was sequenced with immunoSEQ multiplex PCR; TCRdb's copy has only in-frame clones and lacks some. The sample yields about 110,000 clones, less than 80% seen once. The specimen was peripheral blood. The genes are TRBV6-6 and TRBJ2-7, with 12 bases matching TRBD2. The clonotype originates from a man of 80 years or more with COVID-19, enrolled during active disease. CDR3 loop: CASRPLTSGGLHEQYF. The CDR3 DNA sequence: TGTGCCAGCAGGCCATTGACTAGCGGGGGCCTTCACGAGCAGTACTTC.